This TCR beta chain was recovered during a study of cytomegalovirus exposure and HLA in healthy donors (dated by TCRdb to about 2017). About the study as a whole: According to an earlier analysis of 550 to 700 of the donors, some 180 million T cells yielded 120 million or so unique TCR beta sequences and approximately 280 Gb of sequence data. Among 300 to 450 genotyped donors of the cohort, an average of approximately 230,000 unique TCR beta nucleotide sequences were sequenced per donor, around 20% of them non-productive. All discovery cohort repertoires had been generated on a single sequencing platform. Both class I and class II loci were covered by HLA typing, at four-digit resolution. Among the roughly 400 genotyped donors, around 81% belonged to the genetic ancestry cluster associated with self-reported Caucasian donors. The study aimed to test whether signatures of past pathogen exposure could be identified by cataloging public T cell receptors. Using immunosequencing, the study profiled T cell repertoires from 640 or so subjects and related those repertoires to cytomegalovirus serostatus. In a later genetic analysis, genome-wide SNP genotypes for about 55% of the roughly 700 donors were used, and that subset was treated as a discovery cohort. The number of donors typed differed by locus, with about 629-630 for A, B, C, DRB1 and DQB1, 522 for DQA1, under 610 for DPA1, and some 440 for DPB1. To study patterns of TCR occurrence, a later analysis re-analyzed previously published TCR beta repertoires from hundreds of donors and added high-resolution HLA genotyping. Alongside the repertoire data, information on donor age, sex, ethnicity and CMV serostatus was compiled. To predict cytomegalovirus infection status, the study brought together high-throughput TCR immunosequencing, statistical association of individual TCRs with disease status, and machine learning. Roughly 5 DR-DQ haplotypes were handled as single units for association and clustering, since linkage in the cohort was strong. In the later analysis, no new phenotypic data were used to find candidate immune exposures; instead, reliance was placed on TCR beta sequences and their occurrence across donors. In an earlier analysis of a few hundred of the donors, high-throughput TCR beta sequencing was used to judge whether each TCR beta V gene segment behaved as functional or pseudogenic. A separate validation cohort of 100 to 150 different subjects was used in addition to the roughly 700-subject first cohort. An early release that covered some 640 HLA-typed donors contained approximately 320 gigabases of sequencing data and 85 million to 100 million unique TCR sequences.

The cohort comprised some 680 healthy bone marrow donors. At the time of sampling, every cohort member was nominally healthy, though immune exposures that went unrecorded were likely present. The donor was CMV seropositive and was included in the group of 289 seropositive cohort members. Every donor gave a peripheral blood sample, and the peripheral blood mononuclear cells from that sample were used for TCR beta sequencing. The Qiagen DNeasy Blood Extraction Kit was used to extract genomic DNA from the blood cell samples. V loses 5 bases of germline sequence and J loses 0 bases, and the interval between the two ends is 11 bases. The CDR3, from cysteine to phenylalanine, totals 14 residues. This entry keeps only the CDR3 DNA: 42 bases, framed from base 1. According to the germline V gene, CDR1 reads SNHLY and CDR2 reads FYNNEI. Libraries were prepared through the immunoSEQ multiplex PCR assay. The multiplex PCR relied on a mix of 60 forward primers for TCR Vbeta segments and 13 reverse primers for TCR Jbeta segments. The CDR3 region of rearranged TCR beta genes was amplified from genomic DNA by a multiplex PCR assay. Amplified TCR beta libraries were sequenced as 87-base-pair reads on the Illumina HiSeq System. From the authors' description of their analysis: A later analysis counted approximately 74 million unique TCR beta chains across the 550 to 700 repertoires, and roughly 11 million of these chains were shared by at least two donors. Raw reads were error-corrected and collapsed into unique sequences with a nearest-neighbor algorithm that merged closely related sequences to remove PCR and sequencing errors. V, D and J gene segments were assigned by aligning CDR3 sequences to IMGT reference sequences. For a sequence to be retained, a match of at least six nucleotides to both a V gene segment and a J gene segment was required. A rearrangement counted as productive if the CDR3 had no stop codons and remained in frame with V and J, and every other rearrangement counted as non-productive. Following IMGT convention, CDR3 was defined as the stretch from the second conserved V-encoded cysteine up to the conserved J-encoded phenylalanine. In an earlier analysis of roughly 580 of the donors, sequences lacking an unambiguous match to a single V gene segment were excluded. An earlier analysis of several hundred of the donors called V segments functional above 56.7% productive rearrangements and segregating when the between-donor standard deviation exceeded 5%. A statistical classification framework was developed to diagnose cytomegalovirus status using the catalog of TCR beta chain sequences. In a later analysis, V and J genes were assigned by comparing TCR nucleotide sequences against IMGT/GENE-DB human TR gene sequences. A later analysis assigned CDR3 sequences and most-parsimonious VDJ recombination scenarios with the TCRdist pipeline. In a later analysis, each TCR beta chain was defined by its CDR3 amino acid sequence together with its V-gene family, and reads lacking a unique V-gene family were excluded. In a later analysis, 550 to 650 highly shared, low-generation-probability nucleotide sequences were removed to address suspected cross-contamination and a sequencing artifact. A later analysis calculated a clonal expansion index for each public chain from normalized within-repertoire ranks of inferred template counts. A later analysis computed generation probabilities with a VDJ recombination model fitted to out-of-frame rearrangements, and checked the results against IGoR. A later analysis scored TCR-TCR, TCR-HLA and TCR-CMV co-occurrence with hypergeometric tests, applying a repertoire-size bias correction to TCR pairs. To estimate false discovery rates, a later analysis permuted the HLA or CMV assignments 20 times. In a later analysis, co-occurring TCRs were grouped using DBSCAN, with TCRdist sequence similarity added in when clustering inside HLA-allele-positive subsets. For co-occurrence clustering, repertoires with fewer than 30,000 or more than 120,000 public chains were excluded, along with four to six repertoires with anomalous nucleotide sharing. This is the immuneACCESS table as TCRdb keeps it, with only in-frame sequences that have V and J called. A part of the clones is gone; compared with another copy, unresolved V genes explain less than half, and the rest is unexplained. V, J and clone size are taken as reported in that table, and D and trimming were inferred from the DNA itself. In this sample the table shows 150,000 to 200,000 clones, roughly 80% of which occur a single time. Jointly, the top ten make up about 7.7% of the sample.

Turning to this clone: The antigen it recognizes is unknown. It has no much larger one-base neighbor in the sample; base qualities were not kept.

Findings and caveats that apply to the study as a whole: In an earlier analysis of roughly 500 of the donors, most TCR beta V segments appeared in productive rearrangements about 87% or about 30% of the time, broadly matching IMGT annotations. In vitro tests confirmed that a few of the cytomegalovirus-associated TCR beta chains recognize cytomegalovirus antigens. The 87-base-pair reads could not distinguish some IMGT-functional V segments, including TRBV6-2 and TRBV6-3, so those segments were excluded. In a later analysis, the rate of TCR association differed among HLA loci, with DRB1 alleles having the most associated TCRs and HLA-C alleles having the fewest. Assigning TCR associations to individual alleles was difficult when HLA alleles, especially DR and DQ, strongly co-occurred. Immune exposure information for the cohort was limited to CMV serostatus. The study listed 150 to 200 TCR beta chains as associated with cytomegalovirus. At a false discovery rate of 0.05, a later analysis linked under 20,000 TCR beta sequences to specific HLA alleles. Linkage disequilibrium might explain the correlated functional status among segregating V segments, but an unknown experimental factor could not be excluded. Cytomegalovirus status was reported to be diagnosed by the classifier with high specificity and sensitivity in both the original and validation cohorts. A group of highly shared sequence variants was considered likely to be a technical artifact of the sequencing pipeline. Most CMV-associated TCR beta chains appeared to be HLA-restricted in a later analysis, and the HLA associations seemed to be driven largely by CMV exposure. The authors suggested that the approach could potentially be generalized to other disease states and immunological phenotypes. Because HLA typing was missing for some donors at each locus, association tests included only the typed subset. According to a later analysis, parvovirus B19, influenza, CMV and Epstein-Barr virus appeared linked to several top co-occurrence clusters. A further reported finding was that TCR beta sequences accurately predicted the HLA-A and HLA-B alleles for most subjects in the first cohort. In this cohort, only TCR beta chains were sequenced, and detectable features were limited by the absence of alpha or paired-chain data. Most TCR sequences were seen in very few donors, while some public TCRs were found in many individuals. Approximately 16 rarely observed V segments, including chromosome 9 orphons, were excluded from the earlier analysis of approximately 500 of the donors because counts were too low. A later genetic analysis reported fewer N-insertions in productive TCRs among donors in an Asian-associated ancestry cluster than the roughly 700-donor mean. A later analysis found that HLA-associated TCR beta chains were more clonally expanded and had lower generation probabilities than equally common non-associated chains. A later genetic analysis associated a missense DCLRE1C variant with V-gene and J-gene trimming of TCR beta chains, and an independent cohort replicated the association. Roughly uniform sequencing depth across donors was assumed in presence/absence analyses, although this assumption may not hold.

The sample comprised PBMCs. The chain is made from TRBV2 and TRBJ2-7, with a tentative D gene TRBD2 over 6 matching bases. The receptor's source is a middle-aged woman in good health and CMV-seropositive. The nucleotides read TGTGCCAGCAGTTCGGGACTGGTCTCCTACGAGCAGTACTTC. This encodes CASSSGLVSYEQYF.